The 19 T cell receptor beta chains below all came from one sample that was sequenced in a study of T cell responses to AZD1222 COVID-19 vaccine. Here immunoSEQ multiplex PCR was the method, and the copy in TCRdb shows in-frame clones only, minus some. The repertoire has about 120,000 clones, 80% to 95% of them found once; the top ten carry around 4.3%. Specimen: peripheral blood, collected on day 0 of AZD1222 vaccination. These TCRs come from an adult in good health.

This chain uses TRBV6-5 with TRBJ1-5, with 11 bases identical to TRBD1. Germline V gives CDR1 MNHEY, CDR2 SVGAGI. Germline trimming cut 2 bases from V and 6 bases from J; bases unmatched to any gene: 3. This CDR3 has 15 amino acids. The CDR3 nucleotides are TGTGCCAGCAGTTACACTGGACAGGGGGCTCAGCCCCAGCATTTT. It codes for CASSYTGQGAQPQHF.

V gene TRBV12-3 or TRBV12-4 combines with J gene TRBJ2-6; D remains ambiguous. V was cut by 3 bases and J by 0 bases, with 0 bases left in between. This CDR3 spans 13 amino acids. The CDR3 DNA reads TGTGCCAGCAGTTTCTCTGGGGCCAACGTCCTGACTTTC. Amino acid sequence: CASSFSGANVLTF.

The V and J genes are TRBV6-5 and TRBJ2-7, with 10 bases aligning to TRBD1. The CDR3 spans 15 residues. The V gene's germline CDR1 is MNHEY and CDR2 SVGAGI. Germline trimming cut 4 bases from V and 2 bases from J; bases unmatched to any gene: 5. CDR3 nucleotides: TGTGCCAGCAGTTCCTGGGACAGGGGTACCTACGAGCAGTACTTC. This codes for CASSSWDRGTYEQYF.

The chain couples TRBV27 to TRBJ2-3; D is ambiguous. Germline CDR1 is MNHEY and CDR2 is SMNVEV (reference sequence). CDR3 length: 13 amino acids. V was clipped by 2 bases and J by 6 bases, with 9 bases between them. DNA for the CDR3: TGTGCCAGCAGTTTAGCTAGGCAGGATACGCAGTATTTT. Translation: CASSLARQDTQYF.

This chain joins TRBV3-1 (or the pseudogene TRBV3-2) and TRBJ1-1, with D maybe TRBD1 (6 bases). CDR3 length equals 14 residues. Germline lookup yields CDR1 LGHDT and CDR2 YNNKEL (reference sequence). The V end lost 3 bases, the J end lost 11 bases, and 19 bases lay between the germline ends. The CDR3, as DNA: TGTGCCAGCAGCCATCCGATACAGGGCGGGAAGGCTTTCTTT. It codes for CASSHPIQGGKAFF.

This clone showed up just a few times. The chain combines TRBV6-1 with TRBJ2-3; D perhaps matches TRBD1 (5 bases). The germline V gene encodes CDR1 MNHNS and CDR2 SASEGT. V lost 2 bases, J lost 2 bases, and 11 bases lay in between. This CDR3 is 15 amino acids long. The CDR3 DNA sequence: TGTGCCAGCAGTGAAAGTAGGGGAACCACAGATACGCAGTATTTT. Translated: CASSESRGTTDTQYF.

The chain links TRBV7-5 to TRBJ1-2; the D call in the table, TRBD1, was not verified against the DNA. TRBV7-5 is recorded as a pseudogene. The CDR3 has 20 amino acids. The CDR3 reads CVRSLTPRGQGQRKNYGYTF. CDR3 nucleotides: TGTGTCAGAAGCTTAACCCCGCGTGGACAGGGGCAACGAAAAAACTATGGCTACACCTTC.

For the CDR3, the DNA is TGTGCCAGCAGGACAGGGTACGAGCAGTACTTC. Protein: CASRTGYEQYF. This chain joins TRBV27 and TRBJ2-7; 7 bases are a match to TRBD1. Germline V gives CDR1 MNHEY, CDR2 SMNVEV (reference sequence). This CDR3 is built from 11 residues. V shed 6 bases and J 4 bases; nucleotides not matched to a gene: 0.

V usage is TRBV5-1 and J usage is TRBJ2-5; TRBD2 matches at 10 bases. The V gene end was trimmed by 5 bases and the J gene end by 13 bases; junction bases not matched to a gene: 20. This CDR3 contains 16 residues. CDR1 and CDR2 from the germline V gene are SGHRS and YFSETQ. The CDR3 here is CASRFLLGIAGGPRYF. The CDR3 DNA follows: TGCGCCAGCAGGTTCCTCCTTGGAATAGCGGGGGGCCCGCGGTACTTC. The full variable domain, with the rest looked up from reference TRBV5-1 and TRBJ2-5, is KAGVTQTPRYLIKTRGQQVTLSCSPISGHRSVSWYQQTPGQGLQFLFEYFSETQRNKGNFPGRFSGRQFSNSRSEMNVSTLELGDSALYLCASRFLLGIAGGPRYFGPGTRLLVL.

J is TRBJ1-5 and V is TRBV6-5; no clear D gene. Germline assignment: CDR1 MNHEY and CDR2 SVGAGI. The CDR3 is made up of 13 amino acids. V dropped 5 bases and J dropped 4 bases, with 9 bases sitting between them. CDR3 nucleotide sequence: TGTGCCAGCAGTCCCCACAGTAATCAGCCCCAGCATTTT. Amino acids: CASSPHSNQPQHF.

The chain employs TRBV9 and TRBJ1-1, with TRBD1 matching 8 bases. This CDR3 region has 15 residues. After removal of 0 bases from V and 4 bases from J, the junction contained 5 bases not matched to a gene. Germline V gives CDR1 SGDLS, CDR2 YYNGEE. CDR3 nucleotide sequence: TGTGCCAGCAGCGTAGAATGGGACAGGTTCACTGAAGCTTTCTTT. It yields the protein CASSVEWDRFTEAFF.

The chain links TRBV6-2 or TRBV6-3 to TRBJ2-2; D uncertain. The germline CDR1 and CDR2 sequences are MNHEY and SVGEGT. The CDR3 spans 13 residues. Trimming took off 3 bases at V and 4 bases at J, with 6 bases between the two ends. The CDR3, as DNA: TGTGCCAGCAGTTATCGGGCCACCGGGGAGCTGTTTTTT. Protein sequence: CASSYRATGELFF.

With respect to this clone: This same CDR3 is encoded by further DNA sequences in the sample. The V and J genes are TRBV27 and TRBJ2-3, with 7 nucleotides matching TRBD1. This CDR3 comprises 15 residues. Germline values: CDR1 MNHEY, CDR2 SMNVEV (reference sequence). After removal of 2 bases from V and 1 base from J, the junction contained 3 bases not matched to a gene. CDR3: CASSLRDRGTDTQYF. CDR3 bases: TGTGCCAGCAGTTTAAGAGACAGGGGCACAGATACGCAGTATTTT.

This chain joins TRBV27 and TRBJ2-3; 8 nucleotides agree with TRBD2. This CDR3 region has 16 residues. From germline, CDR1 is MNHEY and CDR2 SMNVEV (reference sequence). V shed 7 bases and J 3 bases; nucleotides not matched to a gene: 12. The CDR3 bases are TGTGCCAGCATCCCCATGGCGGGGGGTGGTACAGATACGCAGTATTTT. Encoded protein: CASIPMAGGGTDTQYF.

The chain carries TRBV6-6 and TRBJ1-3, with a possible D match to TRBD1 (5 bases). Trimming removed 5 bases at V and 4 bases at J, with 15 bases between. CDR1 and CDR2 from the germline V gene are MNHNY and SVGAGI (reference sequence). CDR3 length: 15 residues. CDR3 nucleotides: TGTGCCAGCAGTAAGGGGACCACCCTCGGAAACACCATATATTTT. Its translation: CASSKGTTLGNTIYF.

This chain uses TRBV5-6 with TRBJ1-3; no firm D call. Trimming stripped 2 bases from V and 0 bases from J, with 9 bases between. Looked up from germline, CDR1 is SGHDT and CDR2 is YYEEEE. The CDR3 is made up of 15 amino acids. The CDR3 here is CASSLPTGSGNTIYF. CDR3 sequence (DNA): TGTGCCAGCAGCTTACCGACCGGCTCTGGAAACACCATATATTTT.

This chain links TRBV10-1 with TRBJ1-5; D possibly corresponds to TRBD1 (5 bases). Trimming shortened V by 2 bases and J by 2 bases, and 10 bases separated the two germline ends. In germline, CDR1 is WNHNN, CDR2 SYGVQD (reference sequence). The CDR3 covers 15 residues. This CDR3 is CASSERGYCNQPQHF. The CDR3 bases are TGCGCCAGCAGTGAGAGGGGTTATTGCAATCAGCCCCAGCATTTT.

This sequence joins TRBV6-5 and TRBJ1-2, with D possibly TRBD1 on 6 matching bases. Germline V CDR1 and CDR2: MNHEY, SVGAGI. This CDR3 contains 14 residues. Trimming shortened V by 4 bases and J by 7 bases, and 16 bases separated the two germline ends. The CDR3 bases are TGTGCCAGCAGTTCCGTAGGGGGGGTTGGTGGCTACACCTTC. Translating it yields CASSSVGGVGGYTF.

V usage is TRBV4-3 and J usage is TRBJ1-1; D uncertain. Germline lookup yields CDR1 LGHNA and CDR2 YSLEER. V was clipped by 1 base and J by 1 base, with 7 bases between them. The CDR3 is 14 amino acids. The CDR3 sequence: CASSQGVKNTEAFF. DNA of the CDR3: TGCGCCAGCAGCCAAGGGGTCAAGAACACTGAAGCTTTCTTT.